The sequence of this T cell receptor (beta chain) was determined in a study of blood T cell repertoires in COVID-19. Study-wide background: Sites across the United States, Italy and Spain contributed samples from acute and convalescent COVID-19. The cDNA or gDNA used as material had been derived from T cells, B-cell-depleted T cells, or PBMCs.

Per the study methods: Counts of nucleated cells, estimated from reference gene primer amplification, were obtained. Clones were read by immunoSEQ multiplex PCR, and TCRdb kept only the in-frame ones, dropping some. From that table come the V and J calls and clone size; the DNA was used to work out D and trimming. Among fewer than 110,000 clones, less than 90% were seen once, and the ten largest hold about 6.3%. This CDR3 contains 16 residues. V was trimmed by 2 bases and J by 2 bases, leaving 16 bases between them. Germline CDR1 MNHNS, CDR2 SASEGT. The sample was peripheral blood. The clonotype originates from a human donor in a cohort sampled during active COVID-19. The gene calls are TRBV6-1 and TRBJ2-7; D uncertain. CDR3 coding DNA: TGTGCCAGCAGTGAAATCCTGGCAGGAAAAACCTACGAGCAGTACTTC. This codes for CASSEILAGKTYEQYF.